A selection of T cell receptor beta chains follows, all from one sample in a study of control samples from healthy donors and cancer patients. Here immunoSEQ multiplex PCR was the method, and the copy in TCRdb shows in-frame clones only, minus some. The table lists around 100,000 clones, roughly 94% of them singletons. Sequencing used blood. These receptors were obtained from a woman between 18 and 29 years old in good health. CDR3s leave out the opening cysteine and the closing phenylalanine or tryptophan. The D gene is left open where the match is weak.

D	V	J	CDR3
NA	TRBV4-3	TRBJ2-7	ASSRAGTGSYEQY
NA	TRBV4-2	TRBJ2-5	ASSQEGGGSGETQY
TRBD2	TRBV24-1	TRBJ2-1	ATHGTNYNEQF
NA	TRBV5-1	TRBJ1-3	ASSYDSRGNTIY
NA	TRBV7-3	TRBJ2-7	ASSLSGTSYEQY
NA	TRBV7-9	TRBJ2-3	ASSLEGDIPPADTQY
NA	TRBV11-3	TRBJ1-1	ASSLVAEAF
TRBD2	TRBV19	TRBJ2-1	ASSLAGGNEQF
NA	TRBV3-1/TRBV3-2	TRBJ1-3	ASSQDVWGNTIY
NA	TRBV19	TRBJ1-2	ASSIGRASPYGYT
TRBD2	TRBV5-6	TRBJ2-7	ASSSGLASSYEQY
TRBD1	TRBV5-4	TRBJ2-7	ASTNRGQGSTYEQY
NA	TRBV5-5	TRBJ1-2	ASVGGGNYGYT
NA	TRBV29-1	TRBJ1-5	SVASGNQPQH
TRBD1	TRBV9	TRBJ1-1	ASSSPRSGQRNTEAF
NA	TRBV3-1/TRBV3-2	TRBJ1-1	ASSPRTANTEAF
NA	TRBV6-1	TRBJ1-6	ASSDQGQTRLYNSPLH
TRBD2	TRBV5-6	TRBJ2-5	ASSSGGEETQY
NA	TRBV12-3/TRBV12-4	TRBJ1-6	ASSRLMDSPLH
TRBD2	TRBV3-1/TRBV3-2	TRBJ2-7	ASSQDFPGRAWYEQY
NA	TRBV20-1	TRBJ1-2	SASYPVRGANYGYT